This TCR beta chain originates from a study of shared clonotypes between healthy human individuals. It was into CD45RA+ naive and CD45RA-negative memory subsets that the CD4+ cells were split. The protocol was immunoSEQ multiplex PCR, while the TCRdb copy is restricted to in-frame clones and leaves out a portion. Among some 1.5 million clones listed, roughly 98% were seen once. Only one count was recorded for this clone. The sample carries other DNA sequences with the same CDR3. The CDR3 loop spans 14 amino acids. Trimming took 3 bases from V and 2 from J, leaving 10 bases between them. Germline V gene lookup returns CDR1 KGHSH and CDR2 LQKENI.

The V gene is TRBV18, the J gene TRBJ2-5, with D hard to call. Sequencing was done on a sample of naive CD4+ T cells sorted from blood. This sample's subset: CD45RA+ positively selected. The receptor's source is a man younger than 45 in good health. CDR3 in amino acids: CASSPPTRQETQYF. DNA for the CDR3: TGTGCCAGCTCACCTCCGACTCGGCAAGAGACCCAGTACTTC.